The next 8 T cell receptor beta chains were all read from a single sample in a study of CD8 T cells in ankylosing spondylitis. The antigens of these receptors remain unknown. Broader study findings: Blood from ankylosing spondylitis patients appeared to carry a characteristic roughly 8-variant TCR beta motif.

MiXCR was run by TCRdb on the 5' RACE reads, yielding one entry per CDR3 protein. The sample carries about 220,000 distinct CDR3 sequences, approximately 7.4% recorded once. Source material: blood, either unsorted or a sorted T cell fraction (not recorded which). The receptors derive from a male donor with ankylosing spondylitis.

This clonotype was recorded many times. V is TRBV7-9 and J is TRBJ2-1, with D possibly TRBD2 on 5 matching bases. The CDR3 covers 14 residues. Between the trimmed V and J ends, which lost 5 bases and 2 bases, there was a span of 10 bases. The V gene's germline CDR1 is SEHNR and CDR2 FQNEAQ (reference sequence). CDR3 nucleotides: TGTGCCAGCAGCCCTGACGGGACCTACAATGAGCAGTTCTTC. The encoded protein is CASSPDGTYNEQFF.

This clonotype has a handful of counts. The rearrangement links TRBV6-1 to TRBJ1-1, with D tentatively TRBD1 (6 bases). V was shortened by 4 bases and J by 8 bases, with 14 bases between the two germline ends. The CDR3 extends over 13 amino acids. The germline gives CDR1 MNHNS, CDR2 SASEGT. The CDR3 loop is CASSAVQGSEAFF. CDR3 nucleotide sequence: TGTGCCAGCAGTGCCGTACAGGGATCCGAAGCTTTCTTT.

In its sample, this clonotype was seen a few times. This rearrangement joins TRBV11-3 to TRBJ2-3; D unresolved. The ends were cut back, 0 bases at V and 6 bases at J, with 7 bases in the middle. The germline gives CDR1 SGHNT, CDR2 YENEEA. This CDR3 spans 13 amino acids. As DNA, the CDR3 is TGTGCCAGCAGCTTAGATCGTGGGGATACGCAGTATTTT. This encodes CASSLDRGDTQYF.

This clonotype has just one count. The DNA for the CDR3 is TGCAGTGCTAAACGTGCCCCTAGCTCCTACAATGAGCAGTTCTTC. Its protein is CSAKRAPSSYNEQFF. The genes are TRBV20-1 and TRBJ2-1; the D is unclear. The CDR3 has 15 amino acids. The V gene's germline CDR1 is DFQATT and CDR2 SNEGSKA (reference sequence). V was pared by 4 bases and J by 0 bases, with 13 bases between.

This clonotype was detected a few times. The chain is built from TRBV28 and TRBJ2-1; possible D gene TRBD2, 6 bases. Trimming left V 3 bases short and J 0 bases short, with 24 bases between. The germline gives CDR1 MDHEN, CDR2 SYDVKM. The length of the CDR3 is 20 residues. CDR3 residues: CASSFPPGLRAESSYNEQFF. CDR3 in DNA: TGTGCCAGCAGTTTCCCCCCGGGACTTCGAGCGGAGAGCTCCTACAATGAGCAGTTCTTC. The full variable domain, completed using reference TRBV28 and TRBJ2-1, is DVKVTQSSRYLVKRTGEKVFLECVQDMDHENMFWYRQDPGLGLRLIYFSYDVKMKEKGDIPEGYSVSREKKERFSLILESASTNQTSMYLCASSFPPGLRAESSYNEQFFGPGTRLTVL.

The chain has TRBV10-2 and TRBJ1-5; D gene uncertain. Germline CDR1 WSHSY, CDR2 SAAADI. With 5 bases removed from V and 1 base from J, the gap between germline ends came to 9 bases. This CDR3 has 14 amino acids. CDR3 in amino acids: CASSRARSNQPQHF. The CDR3 DNA sequence: TGCGCCAGCAGTAGGGCCCGGAGCAATCAGCCCCAGCATTTT.

This clonotype was counted ten times or more. This chain uses TRBV7-8 with TRBJ2-3, with D perhaps being TRBD1 or TRBD2 (5 bases each). Germline V lookup: CDR1 SGHVS, CDR2 FQNEAQ. The V gene lost 7 bases and the J gene lost 3 bases, with 23 bases spanning the gap. The CDR3 sequence is 17 residues long. The CDR3 sequence: CASNIGSGTVDTDTQYF. CDR3 sequence (DNA): TGTGCCAGCAACATAGGGTCTGGGACCGTGGATACAGATACGCAGTATTTT.

This clonotype turned up a few times. This sequence joins TRBV7-2 and TRBJ2-7; D uncertain. Trimming pared 5 bases from V and 0 bases from J, leaving 11 bases between. The germline gives CDR1 SGHTA, CDR2 FQGNSA. There are 14 residues in the CDR3. CDR3 coding DNA: TGTGCCAGCAGCCCGCGGAGAGCCTCCTACGAGCAGTACTTC. Translating gives CASSPRRASYEQYF.